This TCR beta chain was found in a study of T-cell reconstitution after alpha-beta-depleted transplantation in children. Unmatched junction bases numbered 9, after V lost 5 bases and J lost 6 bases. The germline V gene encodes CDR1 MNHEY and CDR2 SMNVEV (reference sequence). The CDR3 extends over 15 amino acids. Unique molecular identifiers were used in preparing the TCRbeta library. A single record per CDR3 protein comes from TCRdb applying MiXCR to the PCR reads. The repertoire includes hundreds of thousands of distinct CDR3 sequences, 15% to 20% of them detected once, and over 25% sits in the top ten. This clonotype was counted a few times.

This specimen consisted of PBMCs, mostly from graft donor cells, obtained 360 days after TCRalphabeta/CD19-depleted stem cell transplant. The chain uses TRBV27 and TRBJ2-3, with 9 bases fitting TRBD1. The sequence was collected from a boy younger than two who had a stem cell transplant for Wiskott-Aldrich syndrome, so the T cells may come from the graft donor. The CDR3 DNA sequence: TGTGCCAGCAGTCCGCGGGACAGGGTAGGGGATACGCAGTATTTT. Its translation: CASSPRDRVGDTQYF.